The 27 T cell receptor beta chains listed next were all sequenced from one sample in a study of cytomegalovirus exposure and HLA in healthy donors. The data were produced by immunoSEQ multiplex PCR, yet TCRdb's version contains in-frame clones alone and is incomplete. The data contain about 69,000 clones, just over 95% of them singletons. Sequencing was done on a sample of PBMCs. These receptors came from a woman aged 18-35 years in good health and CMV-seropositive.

The CDR3 sequence: CASSYSTLYNEQFF. The CDR3 DNA reads TGTGCCAGCAGTTACTCGACACTCTACAATGAGCAGTTCTTC. The chain is built from TRBV6-6 and TRBJ2-1; D remains unclear. Germline CDR1 MNHNY, CDR2 SVGAGI (reference sequence). CDR3 size: 14 residues. V dropped 0 bases and J dropped 3 bases, with 6 bases sitting between them.

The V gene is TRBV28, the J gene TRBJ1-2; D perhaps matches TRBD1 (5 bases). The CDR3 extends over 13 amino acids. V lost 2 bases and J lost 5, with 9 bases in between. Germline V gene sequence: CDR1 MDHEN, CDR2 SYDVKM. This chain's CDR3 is CASSLDSFYGYTF. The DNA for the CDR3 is TGTGCCAGCAGTTTAGACAGTTTTTATGGCTACACCTTC.

The CDR3 spells CASSALLSTDTQYF. In nucleotides, the CDR3 is TGTGCCAGCAGCGCCCTACTCAGCACAGATACGCAGTATTTT. The rearrangement joins TRBV7-3 to TRBJ2-3; D is ambiguous. Germline V gene sequence: CDR1 SGHTA, CDR2 FQGTGA. The length of the CDR3 is 14 residues. V gave up 5 bases and J gave up 0 bases, with 9 bases separating them.

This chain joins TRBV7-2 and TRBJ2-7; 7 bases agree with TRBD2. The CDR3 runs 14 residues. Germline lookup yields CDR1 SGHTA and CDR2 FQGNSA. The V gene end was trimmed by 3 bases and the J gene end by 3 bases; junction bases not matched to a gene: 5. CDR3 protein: CASSFEASGYEQYF. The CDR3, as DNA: TGTGCCAGCAGCTTCGAGGCTAGCGGCTACGAGCAGTACTTC.

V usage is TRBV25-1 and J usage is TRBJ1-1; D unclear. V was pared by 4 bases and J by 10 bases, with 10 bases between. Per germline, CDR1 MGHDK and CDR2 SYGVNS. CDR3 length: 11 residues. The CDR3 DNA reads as TGTGCCAGCAGTGGGACTAGTGGAGCTTTCTTT. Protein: CASSGTSGAFF.

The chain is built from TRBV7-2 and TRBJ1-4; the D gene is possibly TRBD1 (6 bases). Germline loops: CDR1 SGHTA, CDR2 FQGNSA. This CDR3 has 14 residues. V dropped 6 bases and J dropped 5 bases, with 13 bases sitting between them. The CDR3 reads CASSPTGRNEKLFF. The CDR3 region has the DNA TGTGCCAGCAGTCCGACAGGTAGAAATGAAAAACTGTTTTTT.

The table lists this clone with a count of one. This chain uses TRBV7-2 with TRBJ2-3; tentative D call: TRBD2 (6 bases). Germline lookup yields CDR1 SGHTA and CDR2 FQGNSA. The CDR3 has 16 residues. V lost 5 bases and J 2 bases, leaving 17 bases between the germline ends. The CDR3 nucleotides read TGTGCCAGCAGCCCCCTTGGTAGCGGCTACACAGATACGCAGTATTTT. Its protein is CASSPLGSGYTDTQYF.

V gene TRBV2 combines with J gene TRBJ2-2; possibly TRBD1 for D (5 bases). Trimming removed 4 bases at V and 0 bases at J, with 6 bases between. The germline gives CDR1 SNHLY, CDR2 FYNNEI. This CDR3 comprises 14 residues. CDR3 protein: CASSGGPNTGELFF. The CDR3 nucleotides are TGTGCCAGCAGTGGGGGCCCGAACACCGGGGAGCTGTTTTTT.

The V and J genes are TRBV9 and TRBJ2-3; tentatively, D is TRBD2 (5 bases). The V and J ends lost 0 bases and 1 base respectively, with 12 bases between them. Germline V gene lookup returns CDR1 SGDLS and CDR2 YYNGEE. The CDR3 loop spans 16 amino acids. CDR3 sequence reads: CASSVGLDGGTDTQYF. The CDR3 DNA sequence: TGTGCCAGCAGCGTAGGATTAGACGGGGGCACAGATACGCAGTATTTT.

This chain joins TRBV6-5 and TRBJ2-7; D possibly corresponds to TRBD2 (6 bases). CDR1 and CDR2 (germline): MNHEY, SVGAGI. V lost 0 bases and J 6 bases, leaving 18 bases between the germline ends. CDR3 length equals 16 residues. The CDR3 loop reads CASSYSISPGVGEQYF. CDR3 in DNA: TGTGCCAGCAGTTACTCGATTAGCCCGGGGGTGGGCGAGCAGTACTTC.

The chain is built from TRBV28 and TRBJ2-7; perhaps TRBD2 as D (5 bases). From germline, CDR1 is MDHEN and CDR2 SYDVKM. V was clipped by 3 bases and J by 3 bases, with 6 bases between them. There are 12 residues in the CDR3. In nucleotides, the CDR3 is TGTGCCAGCAGTTTTGCGGGCTACGAGCAGTACTTC. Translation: CASSFAGYEQYF.

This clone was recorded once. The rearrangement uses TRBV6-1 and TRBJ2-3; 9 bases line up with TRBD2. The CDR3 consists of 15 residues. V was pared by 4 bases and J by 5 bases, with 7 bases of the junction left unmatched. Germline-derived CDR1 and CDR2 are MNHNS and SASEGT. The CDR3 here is CASSVGAGGLDTQYF. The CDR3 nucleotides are TGTGCCAGCAGTGTAGGGGCGGGAGGGTTAGATACGCAGTATTTT.

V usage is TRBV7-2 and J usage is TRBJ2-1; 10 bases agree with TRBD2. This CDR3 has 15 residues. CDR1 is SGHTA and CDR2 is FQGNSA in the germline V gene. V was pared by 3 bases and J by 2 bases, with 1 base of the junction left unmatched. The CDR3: CASSFGLAAYNEQFF. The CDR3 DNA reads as TGTGCCAGCAGCTTCGGACTAGCGGCCTACAATGAGCAGTTCTTC.

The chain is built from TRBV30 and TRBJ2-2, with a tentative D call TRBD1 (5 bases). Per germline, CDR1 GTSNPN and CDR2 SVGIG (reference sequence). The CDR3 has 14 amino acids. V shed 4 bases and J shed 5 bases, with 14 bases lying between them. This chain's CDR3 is CAWNGDGATGELFF. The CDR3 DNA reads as TGTGCCTGGAATGGGGATGGGGCTACCGGGGAGCTGTTTTTT. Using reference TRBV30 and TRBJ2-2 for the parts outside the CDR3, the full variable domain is SQTIHQWPATLVQPVGSPLSLECTVEGTSNPNLYWYRQAAGRGLQLLFYSVGIGQISSEVPQNLSASRPQDRQFILSSKKLLLSDSGFYLCAWNGDGATGELFFGEGSRLTVL.

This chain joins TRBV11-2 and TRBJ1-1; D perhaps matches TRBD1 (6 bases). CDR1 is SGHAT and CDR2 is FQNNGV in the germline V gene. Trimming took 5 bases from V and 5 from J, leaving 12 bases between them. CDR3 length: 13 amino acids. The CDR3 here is CASSPRGRTEAFF. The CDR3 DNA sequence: TGTGCCAGCAGCCCCAGGGGAAGGACTGAAGCTTTCTTT.

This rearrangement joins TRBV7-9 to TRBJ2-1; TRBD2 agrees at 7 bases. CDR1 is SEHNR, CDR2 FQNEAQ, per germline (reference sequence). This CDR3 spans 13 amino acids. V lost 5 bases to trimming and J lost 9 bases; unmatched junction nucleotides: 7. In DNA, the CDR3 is TGTGCCAGCAGCCCCCCCCTAGCGGTTGAGCAGTTCTTC. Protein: CASSPPLAVEQFF.

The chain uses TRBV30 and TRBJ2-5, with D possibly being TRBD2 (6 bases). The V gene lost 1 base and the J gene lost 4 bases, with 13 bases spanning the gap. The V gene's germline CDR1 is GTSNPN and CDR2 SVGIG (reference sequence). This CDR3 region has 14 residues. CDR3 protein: CAWSEGGTLETQYF. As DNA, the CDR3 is TGTGCCTGGAGTGAAGGCGGGACCTTAGAGACCCAGTACTTC.

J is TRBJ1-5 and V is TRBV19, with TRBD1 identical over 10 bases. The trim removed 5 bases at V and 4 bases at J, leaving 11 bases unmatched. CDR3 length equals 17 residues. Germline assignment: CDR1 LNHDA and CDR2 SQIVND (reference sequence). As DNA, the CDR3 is TGTGCCAGTAGTGCAGAACGACCGGGACAGGGGAATCAGCCCCAGCATTTT. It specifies CASSAERPGQGNQPQHF.

CDR3 in amino acids: CASSAPGQAYGYTF. CDR3 DNA sequence: TGTGCCAGCAGCGCCCCGGGACAAGCTTATGGCTACACCTTC. V gene TRBV9 combines with J gene TRBJ1-2; possible D gene TRBD1, 6 bases. The CDR3 totals 14 residues. The V gene's germline CDR1 is SGDLS and CDR2 YYNGEE. The V end was cut by 3 bases, the J end by 5 bases, with 14 bases between.

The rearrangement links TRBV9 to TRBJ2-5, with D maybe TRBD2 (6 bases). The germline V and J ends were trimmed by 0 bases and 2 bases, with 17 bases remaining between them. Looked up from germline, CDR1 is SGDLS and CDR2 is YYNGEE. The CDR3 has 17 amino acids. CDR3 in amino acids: CASSVGIGLGGQETQYF. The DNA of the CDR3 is TGTGCCAGCAGCGTAGGAATCGGTCTGGGGGGACAAGAGACCCAGTACTTC. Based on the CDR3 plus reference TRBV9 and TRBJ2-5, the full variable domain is DSGVTQTPKHLITATGQRVTLRCSPRSGDLSVYWYQQSLDQGLQFLIQYYNGEERAKGNILERFSAQQFPDLHSELNLSSLELGDSALYFCASSVGIGLGGQETQYFGPGTRLLVL.

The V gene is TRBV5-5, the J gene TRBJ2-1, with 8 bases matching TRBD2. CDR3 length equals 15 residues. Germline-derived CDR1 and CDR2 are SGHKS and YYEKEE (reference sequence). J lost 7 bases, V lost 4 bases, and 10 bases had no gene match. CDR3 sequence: CASSNSGGPLNEQFF. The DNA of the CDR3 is TGTGCCAGCAGCAACTCGGGAGGGCCATTGAATGAGCAGTTCTTC.

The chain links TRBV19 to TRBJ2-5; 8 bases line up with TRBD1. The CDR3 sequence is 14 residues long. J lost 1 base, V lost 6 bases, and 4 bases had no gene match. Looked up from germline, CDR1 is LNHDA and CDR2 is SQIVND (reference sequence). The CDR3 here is CASSRQGSQETQYF. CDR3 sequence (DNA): TGTGCCAGTAGCCGACAGGGGAGCCAAGAGACCCAGTACTTC.

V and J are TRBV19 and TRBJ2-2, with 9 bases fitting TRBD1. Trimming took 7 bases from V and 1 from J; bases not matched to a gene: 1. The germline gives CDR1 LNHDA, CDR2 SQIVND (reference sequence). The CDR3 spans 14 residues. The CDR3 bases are TGTGCCAGTAACAGGGGGCAGAACACCGGGGAGCTGTTTTTT. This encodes CASNRGQNTGELFF.

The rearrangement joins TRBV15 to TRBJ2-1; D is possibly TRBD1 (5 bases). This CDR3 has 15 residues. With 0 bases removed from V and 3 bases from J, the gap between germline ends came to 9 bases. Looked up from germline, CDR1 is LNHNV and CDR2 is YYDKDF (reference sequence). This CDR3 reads CATSRDQTDYNEQFF. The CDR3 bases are TGTGCCACCAGCAGAGATCAGACAGACTACAATGAGCAGTTCTTC.

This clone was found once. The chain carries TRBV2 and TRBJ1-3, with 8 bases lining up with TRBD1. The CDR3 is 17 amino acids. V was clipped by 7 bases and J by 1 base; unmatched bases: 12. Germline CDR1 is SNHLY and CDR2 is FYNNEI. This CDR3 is CASNTGTGVWSGNTIYF. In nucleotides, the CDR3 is TGTGCCAGCAATACCGGGACAGGAGTATGGTCTGGAAACACCATATATTTT. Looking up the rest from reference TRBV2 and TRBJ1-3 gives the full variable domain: EPEVTQTPSHQVTQMGQEVILRCVPISNHLYFYWYRQILGQKVEFLVSFYNNEISEKSEIFDDQFSVERPDGSNFTLKIRSTKLEDSAMYFCASNTGTGVWSGNTIYFGEGSWLTVV.

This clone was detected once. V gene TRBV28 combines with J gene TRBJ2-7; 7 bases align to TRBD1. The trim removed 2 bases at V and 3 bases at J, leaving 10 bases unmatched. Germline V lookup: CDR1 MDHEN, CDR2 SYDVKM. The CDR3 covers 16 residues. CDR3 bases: TGTGCCAGCAGTTTACCATCTACGGGACAGAGCTACGAGCAGTACTTC. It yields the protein CASSLPSTGQSYEQYF.

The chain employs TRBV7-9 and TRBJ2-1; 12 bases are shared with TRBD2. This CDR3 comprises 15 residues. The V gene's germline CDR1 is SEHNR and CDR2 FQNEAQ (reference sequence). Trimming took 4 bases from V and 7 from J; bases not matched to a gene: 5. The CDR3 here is CASSYSSGRGNEQFF. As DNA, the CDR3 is TGTGCCAGCAGCTACTCTAGCGGGAGGGGGAATGAGCAGTTCTTC. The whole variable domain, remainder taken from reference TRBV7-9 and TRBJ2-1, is DTGVSQNPRHKITKRGQNVTFRCDPISEHNRLYWYRQTLGQGPEFLTYFQNEAQLEKSRLLSDRFSAERPKGSFSTLEIQRTEQGDSAMYLCASSYSSGRGNEQFFGPGTRLTVL.